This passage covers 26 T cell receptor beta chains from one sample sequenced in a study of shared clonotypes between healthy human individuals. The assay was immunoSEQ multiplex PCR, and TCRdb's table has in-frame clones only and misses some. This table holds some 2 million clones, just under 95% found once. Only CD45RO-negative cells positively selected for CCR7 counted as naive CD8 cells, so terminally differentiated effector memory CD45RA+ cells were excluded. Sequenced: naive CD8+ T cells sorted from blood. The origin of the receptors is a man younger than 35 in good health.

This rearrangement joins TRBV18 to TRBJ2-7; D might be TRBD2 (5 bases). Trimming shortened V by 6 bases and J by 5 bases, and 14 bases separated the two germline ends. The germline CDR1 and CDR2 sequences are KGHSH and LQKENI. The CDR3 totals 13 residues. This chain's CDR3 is CASSLTGEHEQYF. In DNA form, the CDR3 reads TGTGCCAGCTCTCTTACCGGGGAACACGAGCAGTACTTC.

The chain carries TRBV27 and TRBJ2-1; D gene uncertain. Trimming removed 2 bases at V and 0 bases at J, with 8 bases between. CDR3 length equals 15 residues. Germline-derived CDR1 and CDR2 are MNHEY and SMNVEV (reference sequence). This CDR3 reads CASSLVRSSYNEQFF. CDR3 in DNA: TGTGCCAGCAGTTTAGTCAGGAGCTCCTACAATGAGCAGTTCTTC.

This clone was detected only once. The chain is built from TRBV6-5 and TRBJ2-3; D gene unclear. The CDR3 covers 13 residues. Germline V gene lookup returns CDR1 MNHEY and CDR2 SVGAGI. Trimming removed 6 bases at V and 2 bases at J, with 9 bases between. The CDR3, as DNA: TGTGCCAGCAGAGCCCCCAACACAGATACGCAGTATTTT. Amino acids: CASRAPNTDTQYF.

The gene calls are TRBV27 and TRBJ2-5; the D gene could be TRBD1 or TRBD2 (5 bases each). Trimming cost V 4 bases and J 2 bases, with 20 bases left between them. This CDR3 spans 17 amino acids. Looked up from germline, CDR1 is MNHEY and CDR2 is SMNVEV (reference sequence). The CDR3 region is CASSSGQKGVKQETQYF. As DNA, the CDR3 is TGTGCCAGCAGTTCCGGACAAAAGGGAGTCAAACAAGAGACCCAGTACTTC.

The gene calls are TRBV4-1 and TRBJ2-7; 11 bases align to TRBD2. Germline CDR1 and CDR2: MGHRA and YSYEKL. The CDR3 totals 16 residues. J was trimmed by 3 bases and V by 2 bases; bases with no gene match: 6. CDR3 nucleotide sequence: TGCGCCAGCAGCCAAATTCGACTAGCGGGGAACTACGAGCAGTACTTC. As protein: CASSQIRLAGNYEQYF.

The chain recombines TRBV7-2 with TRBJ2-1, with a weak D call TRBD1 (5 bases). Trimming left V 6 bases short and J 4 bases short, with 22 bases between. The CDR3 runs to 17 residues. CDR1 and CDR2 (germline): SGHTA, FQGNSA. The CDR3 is CASSLAHGVDSYNEQFF. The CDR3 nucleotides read TGTGCCAGCAGTCTTGCCCACGGTGTCGACAGTTACAATGAGCAGTTCTTC.

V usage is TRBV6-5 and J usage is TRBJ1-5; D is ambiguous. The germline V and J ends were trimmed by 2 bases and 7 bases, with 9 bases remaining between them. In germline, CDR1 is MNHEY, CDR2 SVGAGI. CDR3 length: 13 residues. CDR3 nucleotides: TGTGCCAGCAGTTACATTCCTTACCAGCCCCAGCATTTT. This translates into CASSYIPYQPQHF.

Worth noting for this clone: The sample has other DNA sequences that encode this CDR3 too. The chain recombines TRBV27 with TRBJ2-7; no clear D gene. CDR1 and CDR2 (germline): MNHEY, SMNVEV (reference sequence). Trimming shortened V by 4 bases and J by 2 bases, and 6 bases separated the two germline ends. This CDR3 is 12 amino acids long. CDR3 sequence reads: CASSSTPYEQYF. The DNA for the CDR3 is TGTGCCAGCAGTTCCACACCCTACGAGCAGTACTTC.

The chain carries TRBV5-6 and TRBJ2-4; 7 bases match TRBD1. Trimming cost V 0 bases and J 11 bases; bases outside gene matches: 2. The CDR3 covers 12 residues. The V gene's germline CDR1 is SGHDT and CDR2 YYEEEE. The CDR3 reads CASSLGTGFQYF. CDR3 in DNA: TGTGCCAGCAGCTTGGGGACAGGCTTTCAGTACTTC.

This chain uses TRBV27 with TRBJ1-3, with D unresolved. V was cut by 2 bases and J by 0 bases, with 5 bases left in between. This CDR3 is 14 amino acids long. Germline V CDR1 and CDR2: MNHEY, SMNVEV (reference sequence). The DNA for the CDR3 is TGTGCCAGCAGTTTAACCGTCTCTGGAAACACCATATATTTT. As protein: CASSLTVSGNTIYF.

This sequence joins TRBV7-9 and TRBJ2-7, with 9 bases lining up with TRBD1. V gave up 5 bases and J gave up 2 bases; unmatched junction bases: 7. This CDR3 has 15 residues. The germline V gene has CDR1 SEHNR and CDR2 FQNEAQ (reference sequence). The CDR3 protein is CASSVGTGSTYEQYF. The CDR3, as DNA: TGTGCCAGCAGCGTAGGGACAGGGAGTACCTACGAGCAGTACTTC.

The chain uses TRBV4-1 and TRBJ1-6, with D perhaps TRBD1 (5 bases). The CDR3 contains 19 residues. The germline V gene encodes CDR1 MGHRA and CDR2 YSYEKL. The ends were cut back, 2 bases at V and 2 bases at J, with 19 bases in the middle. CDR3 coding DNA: TGCGCCAGCAGCCAAACCCCGGGGGGACCGCTGACCTATAATTCACCCCTCCACTTT. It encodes CASSQTPGGPLTYNSPLHF.

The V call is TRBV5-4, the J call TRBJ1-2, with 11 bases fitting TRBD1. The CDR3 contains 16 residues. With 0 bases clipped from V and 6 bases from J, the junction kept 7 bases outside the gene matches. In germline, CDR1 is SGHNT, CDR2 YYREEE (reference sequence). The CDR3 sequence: CASSLGPGQGGNGYTF. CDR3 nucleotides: TGTGCCAGCAGCTTGGGCCCGGGACAGGGGGGGAATGGCTACACCTTC.

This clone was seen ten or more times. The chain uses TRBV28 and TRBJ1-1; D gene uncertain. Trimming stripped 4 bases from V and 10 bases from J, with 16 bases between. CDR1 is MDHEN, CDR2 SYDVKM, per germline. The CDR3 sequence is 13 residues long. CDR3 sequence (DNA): TGTGCCAGCAGTTCCCCCTGGGCCAGCGGAGCTTTCTTT. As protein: CASSSPWASGAFF.

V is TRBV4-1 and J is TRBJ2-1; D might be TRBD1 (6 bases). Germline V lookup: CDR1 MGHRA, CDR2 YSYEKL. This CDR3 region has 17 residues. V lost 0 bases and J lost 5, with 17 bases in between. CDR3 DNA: TGCGCCAGCAGCCAAGAGTCGGGCAGGGGCTACCACAATGAGCAGTTCTTC. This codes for CASSQESGRGYHNEQFF.

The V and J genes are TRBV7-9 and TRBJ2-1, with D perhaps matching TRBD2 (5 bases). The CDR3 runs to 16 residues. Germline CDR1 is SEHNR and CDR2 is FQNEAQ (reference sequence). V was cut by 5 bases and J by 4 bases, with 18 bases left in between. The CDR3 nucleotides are TGTGCCAGCAGCCCAGCGGTGGCGGAGCGGTACAATGAGCAGTTCTTC. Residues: CASSPAVAERYNEQFF.

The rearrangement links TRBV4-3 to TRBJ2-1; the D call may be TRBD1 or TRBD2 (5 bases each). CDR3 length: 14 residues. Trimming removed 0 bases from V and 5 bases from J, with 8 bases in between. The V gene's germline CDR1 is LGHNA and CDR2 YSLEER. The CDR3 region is CASSQEGEDNEQFF. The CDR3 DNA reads TGCGCCAGCAGCCAAGAGGGGGAAGACAATGAGCAGTTCTTC.

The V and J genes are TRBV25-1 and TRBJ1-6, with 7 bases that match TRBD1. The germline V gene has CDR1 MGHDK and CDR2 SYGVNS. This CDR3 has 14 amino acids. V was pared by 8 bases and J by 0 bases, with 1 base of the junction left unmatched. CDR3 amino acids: CASRDSSYNSPLHF. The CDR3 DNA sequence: TGTGCCAGCCGGGACAGCTCCTATAATTCACCCCTCCACTTT. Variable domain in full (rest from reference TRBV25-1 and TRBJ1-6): EADIYQTPRYLVIGTGKKITLECSQTMGHDKMYWYQQDPGMELHLIHYSYGVNSTEKGDLSSESTVSRIRTEHFPLTLESARPSHTSQYLCASRDSSYNSPLHFGNGTRLTVT.

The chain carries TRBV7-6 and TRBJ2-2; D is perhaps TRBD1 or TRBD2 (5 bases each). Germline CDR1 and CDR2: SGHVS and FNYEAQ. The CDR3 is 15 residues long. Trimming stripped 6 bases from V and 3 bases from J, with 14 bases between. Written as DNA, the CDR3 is TGTGCCAGCAGGCACGGGGCGGCGGACACCGGGGAGCTGTTTTTT. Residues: CASRHGAADTGELFF.

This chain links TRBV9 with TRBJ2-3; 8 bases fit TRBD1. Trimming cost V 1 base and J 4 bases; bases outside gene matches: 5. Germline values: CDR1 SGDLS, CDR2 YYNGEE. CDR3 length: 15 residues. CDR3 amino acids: CASSVQGARADTQYF. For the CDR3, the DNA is TGTGCCAGCAGCGTACAGGGGGCCCGCGCAGATACGCAGTATTTT. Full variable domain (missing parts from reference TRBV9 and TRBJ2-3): DSGVTQTPKHLITATGQRVTLRCSPRSGDLSVYWYQQSLDQGLQFLIQYYNGEERAKGNILERFSAQQFPDLHSELNLSSLELGDSALYFCASSVQGARADTQYFGPGTRLTVL.

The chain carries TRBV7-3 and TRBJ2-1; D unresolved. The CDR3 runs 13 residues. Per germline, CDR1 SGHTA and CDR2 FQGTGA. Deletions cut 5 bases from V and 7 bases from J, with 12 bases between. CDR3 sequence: CASSLDARNEQFF. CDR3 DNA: TGTGCCAGCAGCCTCGACGCGAGGAATGAGCAGTTCTTC.

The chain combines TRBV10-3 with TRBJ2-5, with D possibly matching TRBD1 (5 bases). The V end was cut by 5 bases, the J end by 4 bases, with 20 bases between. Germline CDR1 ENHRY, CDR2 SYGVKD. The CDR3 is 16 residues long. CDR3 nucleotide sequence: TGTGCCATCAGTTCTTCTGACTCCTACCAGGGAGAGACCCAGTACTTC. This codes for CAISSSDSYQGETQYF.

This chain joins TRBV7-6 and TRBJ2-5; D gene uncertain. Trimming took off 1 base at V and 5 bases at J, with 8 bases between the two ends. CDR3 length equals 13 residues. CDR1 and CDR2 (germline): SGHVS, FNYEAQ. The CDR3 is CASSLVPVETQYF. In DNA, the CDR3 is TGTGCCAGCAGCTTAGTCCCGGTGGAGACCCAGTACTTC.

In DNA form, the CDR3 reads TGTGCCAGCAGCGTAGAGGGGACAGGGGTATCTGGAAACACCATATATTTT. Translating gives CASSVEGTGVSGNTIYF. V usage is TRBV9 and J usage is TRBJ1-3, with 10 positions matching TRBD1. The CDR3 runs to 17 residues. CDR1 is SGDLS and CDR2 is YYNGEE in the germline V gene. The trim removed 0 bases at V and 1 base at J, leaving 4 bases unmatched.

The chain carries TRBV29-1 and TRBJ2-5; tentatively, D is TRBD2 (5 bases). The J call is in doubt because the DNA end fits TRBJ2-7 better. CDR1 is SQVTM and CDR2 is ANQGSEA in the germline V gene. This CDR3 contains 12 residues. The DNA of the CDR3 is TGCAGCGTGGCCGCGGGCCCCTACGAGCAGTACTTC. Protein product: CSVAAGPYEQYF.

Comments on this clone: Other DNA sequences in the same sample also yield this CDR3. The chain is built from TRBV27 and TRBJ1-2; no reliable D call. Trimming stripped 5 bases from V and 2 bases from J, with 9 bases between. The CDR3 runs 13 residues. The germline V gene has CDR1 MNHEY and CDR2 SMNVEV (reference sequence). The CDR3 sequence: CASSPLGNYGYTF. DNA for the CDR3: TGTGCCAGCAGTCCGCTTGGAAACTATGGCTACACCTTC.